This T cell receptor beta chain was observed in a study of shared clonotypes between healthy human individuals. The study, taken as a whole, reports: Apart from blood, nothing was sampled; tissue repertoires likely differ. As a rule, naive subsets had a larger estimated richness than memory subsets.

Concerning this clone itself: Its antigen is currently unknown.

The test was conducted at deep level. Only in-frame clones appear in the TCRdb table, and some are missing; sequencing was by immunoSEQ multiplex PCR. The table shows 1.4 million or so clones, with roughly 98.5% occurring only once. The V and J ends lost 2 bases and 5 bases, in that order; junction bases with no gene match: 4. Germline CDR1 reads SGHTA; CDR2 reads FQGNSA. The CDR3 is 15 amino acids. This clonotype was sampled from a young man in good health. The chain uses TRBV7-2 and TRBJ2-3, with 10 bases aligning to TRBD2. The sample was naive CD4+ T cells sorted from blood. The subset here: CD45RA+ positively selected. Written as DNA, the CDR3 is TGTGCCAGCAGCTTACTCGCTAGCGGGAGAGATACGCAGTATTTT. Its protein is CASSLLASGRDTQYF.